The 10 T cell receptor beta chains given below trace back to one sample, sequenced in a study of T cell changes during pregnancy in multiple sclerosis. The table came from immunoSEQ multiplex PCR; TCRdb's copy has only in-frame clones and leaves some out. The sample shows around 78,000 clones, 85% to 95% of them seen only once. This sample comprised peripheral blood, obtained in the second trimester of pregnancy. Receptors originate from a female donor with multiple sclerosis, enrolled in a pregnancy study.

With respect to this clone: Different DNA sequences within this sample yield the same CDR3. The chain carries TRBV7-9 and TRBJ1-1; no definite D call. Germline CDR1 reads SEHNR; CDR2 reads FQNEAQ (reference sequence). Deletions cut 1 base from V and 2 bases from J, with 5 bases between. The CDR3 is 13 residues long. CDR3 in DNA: TGTGCCAGCAGCTTAGACTCTAACACTGAAGCTTTCTTT. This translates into CASSLDSNTEAFF.

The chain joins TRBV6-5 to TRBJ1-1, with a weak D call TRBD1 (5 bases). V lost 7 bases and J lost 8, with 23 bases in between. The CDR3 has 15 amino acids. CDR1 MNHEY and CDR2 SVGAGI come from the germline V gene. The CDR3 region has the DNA TGTGCCAGCATACTAAAAAAGGGGCGATACGTGGAAGCTTTCTTT. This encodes CASILKKGRYVEAFF.

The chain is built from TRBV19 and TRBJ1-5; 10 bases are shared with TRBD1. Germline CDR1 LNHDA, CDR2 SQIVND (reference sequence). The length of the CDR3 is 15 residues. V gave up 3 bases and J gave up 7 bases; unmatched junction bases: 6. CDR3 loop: CASSIRDRGTQPQHF. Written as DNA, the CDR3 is TGTGCCAGTAGTATCAGGGACAGGGGTACCCAGCCCCAGCATTTT.

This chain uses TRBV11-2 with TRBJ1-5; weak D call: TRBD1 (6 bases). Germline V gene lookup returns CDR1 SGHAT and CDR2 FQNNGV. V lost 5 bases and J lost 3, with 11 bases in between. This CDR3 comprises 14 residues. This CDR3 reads CASSQDRYNQPQHF. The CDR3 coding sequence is TGTGCCAGCAGCCAAGACAGGTACAATCAGCCCCAGCATTTT.

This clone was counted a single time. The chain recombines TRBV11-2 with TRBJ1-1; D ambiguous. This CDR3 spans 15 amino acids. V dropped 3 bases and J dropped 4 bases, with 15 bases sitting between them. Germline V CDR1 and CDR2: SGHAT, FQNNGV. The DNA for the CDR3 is TGTGCCAGCAGCTTGAATTGGGAGGGTGGCACTGAAGCTTTCTTT. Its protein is CASSLNWEGGTEAFF.

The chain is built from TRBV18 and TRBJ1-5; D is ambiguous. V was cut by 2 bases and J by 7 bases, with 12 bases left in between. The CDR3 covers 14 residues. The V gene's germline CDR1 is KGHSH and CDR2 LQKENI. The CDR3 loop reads CASSPGREGQPQHF. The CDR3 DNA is TGTGCCAGCTCACCAGGGAGGGAAGGACAGCCCCAGCATTTT.

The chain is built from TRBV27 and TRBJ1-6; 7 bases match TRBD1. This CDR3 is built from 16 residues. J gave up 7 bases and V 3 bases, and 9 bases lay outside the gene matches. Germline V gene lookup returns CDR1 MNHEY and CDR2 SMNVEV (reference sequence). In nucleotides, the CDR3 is TGTGCCAGCAGTTTTCTCGAGACAGGGAGGAATTCACCCCTCCACTTT. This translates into CASSFLETGRNSPLHF.

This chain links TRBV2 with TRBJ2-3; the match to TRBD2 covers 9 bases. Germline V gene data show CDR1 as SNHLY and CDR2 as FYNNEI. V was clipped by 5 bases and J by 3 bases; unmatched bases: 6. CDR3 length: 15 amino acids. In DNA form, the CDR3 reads TGTGCCAGCAGTACATCGCGGGGGGGAACAGATACGCAGTATTTT. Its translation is CASSTSRGGTDTQYF. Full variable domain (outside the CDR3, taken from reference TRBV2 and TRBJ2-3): EPEVTQTPSHQVTQMGQEVILRCVPISNHLYFYWYRQILGQKVEFLVSFYNNEISEKSEIFDDQFSVERPDGSNFTLKIRSTKLEDSAMYFCASSTSRGGTDTQYFGPGTRLTVL.

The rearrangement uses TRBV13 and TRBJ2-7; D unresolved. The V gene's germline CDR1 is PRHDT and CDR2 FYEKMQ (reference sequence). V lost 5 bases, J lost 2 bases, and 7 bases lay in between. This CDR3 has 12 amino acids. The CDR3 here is CASSEIPYEQYF. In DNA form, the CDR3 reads TGTGCCAGCAGCGAGATTCCCTACGAGCAGTACTTC.

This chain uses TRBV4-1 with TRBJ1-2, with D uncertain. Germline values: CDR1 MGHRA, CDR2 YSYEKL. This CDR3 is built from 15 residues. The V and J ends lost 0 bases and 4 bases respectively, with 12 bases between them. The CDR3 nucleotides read TGCGCCAGCAGCCAAGAGCGACCGGGGATCTATGGCTACACCTTC. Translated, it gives CASSQERPGIYGYTF.